The next 20 T cell receptor beta chains were all read from a single sample in a study of beta chain features in type 1 diabetes. Study-wide points: Among all four CD4+ subsets, Type 1 diabetes patients had TCRB CDR3s that were moderately but significantly shorter.

Their cognate antigens are unknown. The entirety of the isolated RNA underwent reverse transcription, so expressed TCRB transcripts were sequenced. Repertoires were generated with immunoSEQ multiplex PCR, while TCRdb's copy carries only in-frame clones and drops some. This table has fewer than 350,000 clones, over 12% appearing once. The sequenced sample consisted of naive CD4+ T cells from blood. The origin of the receptors is a man aged 18 to 30 with type 1 diabetes.

This clone was recorded a few times. The genes are TRBV29-1 and TRBJ2-7; D possibly corresponds to TRBD2 (7 bases). This CDR3 is built from 13 residues. Between the trimmed V and J ends, which lost 6 bases and 4 bases, there was a span of 16 bases. Germline lookup yields CDR1 SQVTM and CDR2 ANQGSEA. The CDR3 DNA reads as TGCAGCGTCTGTTGGGGGGGCGGATACGAGCAGTACTTC. Its translation: CSVCWGGGYEQYF.

The chain is built from TRBV27 and TRBJ1-1; 8 bases fit TRBD1. Germline V gene data show CDR1 as MNHEY and CDR2 as SMNVEV (reference sequence). CDR3 length: 16 residues. V shed 2 bases and J 1 base; nucleotides not matched to a gene: 6. This CDR3 reads CASSLNRGTGNTEAFF. The CDR3 nucleotides read TGTGCCAGCAGTTTAAATAGGGGGACAGGGAACACTGAAGCTTTCTTT.

The chain recombines TRBV7-6 with TRBJ2-1, with 7 bases identical to TRBD1. The germline gives CDR1 SGHVS, CDR2 FNYEAQ. The CDR3 extends over 18 amino acids. V trimming: 5 bases; J trimming: 4 bases; junction bases outside the gene matches: 17. The CDR3 DNA reads TGTGCCAGCAGCCCGAAGCCGGACCGGGACAGTCAATACAATGAGCAGTTCTTC. This translates into CASSPKPDRDSQYNEQFF. The full variable domain, with the rest looked up from reference TRBV7-6 and TRBJ2-1, is GAGVSQSPRYKVTKRGQDVALRCDPISGHVSLYWYRQALGQGPEFLTYFNYEAQQDKSGLPNDRFSAERPEGSISTLTIQRTEQRDSAMYRCASSPKPDRDSQYNEQFFGPGTRLTVL.

In this sample, this clone turned up a few times. The chain combines TRBV5-4 with TRBJ1-4, with 8 bases identical to TRBD1. Unmatched junction bases numbered 10, after V lost 4 bases and J lost 2 bases. The CDR3 runs 17 residues. Germline V gene data show CDR1 as SGHNT and CDR2 as YYREEE (reference sequence). CDR3 region: CASSPGTGMGTNEKLFF. CDR3 DNA sequence: TGTGCCAGCAGCCCCGGGACAGGAATGGGTACTAATGAAAAACTGTTTTTT.

V gene TRBV5-1 combines with J gene TRBJ2-3; 9 nucleotides agree with TRBD2. CDR1 SGHRS and CDR2 YFSETQ come from the germline V gene. The CDR3 is made up of 17 amino acids. The ends lost 3 bases at V and 4 bases at J; junction bases unmatched: 12. CDR3 DNA sequence: TGCGCCAGCAGCTGGGGGCTGGCGGGGGGGTTATCAGATACGCAGTATTTT. This encodes CASSWGLAGGLSDTQYF.

The V gene is TRBV19, the J gene TRBJ1-6; maybe TRBD1 (5 bases). Looked up from germline, CDR1 is LNHDA and CDR2 is SQIVND (reference sequence). Trimming left V 4 bases short and J 0 bases short, with 10 bases between. This CDR3 spans 16 amino acids. The CDR3 DNA reads TGTGCCAGTAGTAACAGGAAGAGCTCCTATAATTCACCCCTCCACTTT. As protein: CASSNRKSSYNSPLHF.

The CDR3 DNA reads TGTGCCAGCAGCAATTGGGCAGGGGAAGAGACCCAGTACTTC. It codes for CASSNWAGEETQYF. V is TRBV7-2 and J is TRBJ2-5, with a possible D match to TRBD1 (6 bases). The ends were cut back, 5 bases at V and 3 bases at J, with 13 bases in the middle. From germline, CDR1 is SGHTA and CDR2 FQGNSA. CDR3 size: 14 residues.

Only a few counts were recorded for this clone. V and J are TRBV7-6 and TRBJ2-2; TRBD2 is a possible D gene (5 bases). This CDR3 spans 19 amino acids. With 1 base removed from V and 0 bases from J, the gap between germline ends came to 18 bases. The germline V gene has CDR1 SGHVS and CDR2 FNYEAQ. As DNA, the CDR3 is TGTGCCAGCAGCTTAGGGCCTCTAGACTACACCCCGAACACCGGGGAGCTGTTTTTT. It encodes CASSLGPLDYTPNTGELFF.

The CDR3 spells CASSTQDGTGLSYTF. The DNA of the CDR3 is TGCGCCAGCAGCACTCAAGACGGGACAGGGTTGAGCTACACCTTC. The V and J genes are TRBV5-1 and TRBJ1-2; 9 nucleotides line up with TRBD1. CDR1 is SGHRS, CDR2 YFSETQ, per germline. The CDR3 is 15 residues long. V trimming: 4 bases; J trimming: 9 bases; junction bases outside the gene matches: 13.

The rearrangement joins TRBV5-1 to TRBJ1-2, with TRBD1 identical over 7 bases. Germline V gives CDR1 SGHRS, CDR2 YFSETQ. The V segment lost 4 bases and the J segment 4 bases; nucleotides outside the gene matches: 10. This CDR3 is built from 15 residues. In DNA form, the CDR3 reads TGCGCCAGCAGCCCGGGCAGGGGGACGGGCTATGGCTACACCTTC. Its translation is CASSPGRGTGYGYTF.

This clone appeared a few times. This chain joins TRBV29-1 and TRBJ2-5, with 10 bases lining up with TRBD1. The CDR3 totals 13 residues. The junction had 5 bases not matched to a gene; V was cut back by 5 bases and J by 5 bases. Germline-derived CDR1 and CDR2 are SQVTM and ANQGSEA. The CDR3 DNA sequence: TGCAGCGTTACCGGGACAGGGGCGGAGACCCAGTACTTC. Translated: CSVTGTGAETQYF.

Only a few counts were recorded for this clone. The gene calls are TRBV11-2 and TRBJ2-5; possibly TRBD2 for D (7 bases). Germline V CDR1 and CDR2: SGHAT, FQNNGV. Trimming shortened V by 5 bases and J by 4 bases, and 17 bases separated the two germline ends. The CDR3 has 15 residues. The CDR3 is CASSRLGGHRETQYF. The CDR3 DNA is TGTGCCAGCAGCCGACTCGGGGGGCACCGAGAGACCCAGTACTTC.

This chain uses TRBV11-2 with TRBJ2-1; D is perhaps TRBD1 (5 bases). Trimming cost V 2 bases and J 3 bases, with 8 bases left between them. Germline V CDR1 and CDR2: SGHAT, FQNNGV. This CDR3 region has 14 residues. Here the CDR3 DNA reads TGTGCCAGCAGCTTATCCAGGGACTACAATGAGCAGTTCTTC. Translating gives CASSLSRDYNEQFF. The full variable domain, with the rest looked up from reference TRBV11-2 and TRBJ2-1, is EAGVAQSPRYKIIEKRQSVAFWCNPISGHATLYWYQQILGQGPKLLIQFQNNGVVDDSQLPKDRFSAERLKGVDSTLKIQPAKLEDSAVYLCASSLSRDYNEQFFGPGTRLTVL.

This clone was detected a few times. The rearrangement links TRBV18 to TRBJ1-2, with TRBD1 identical over 8 bases. The V gene end was trimmed by 2 bases and the J gene end by 1 base; junction bases not matched to a gene: 6. CDR3 length equals 16 residues. CDR1 and CDR2 (germline): KGHSH, LQKENI. CDR3 sequence reads: CASSPFAGQVNYGYTF. CDR3 DNA: TGTGCCAGCTCACCATTCGCGGGACAGGTTAACTATGGCTACACCTTC.

This clone occurred a few times. V is TRBV30 and J is TRBJ2-1; D may be TRBD1 (5 bases). Trimming removed 3 bases at V and 3 bases at J, with 9 bases between. This CDR3 has 13 residues. Germline lookup yields CDR1 GTSNPN and CDR2 SVGIG (reference sequence). CDR3 bases: TGTGCCTGGAGAGGGGATAACTACAATGAGCAGTTCTTC. Protein sequence: CAWRGDNYNEQFF.

This clone has only a few counts. CDR3 in amino acids: CASSYKQTGQAGYTF. The CDR3 DNA sequence: TGTGCCAGCAGCTATAAACAGACAGGCCAGGCGGGCTACACCTTC. V usage is TRBV7-2 and J usage is TRBJ1-2, with a possible D match to TRBD1 (6 bases). Per the germline V gene, CDR1 is SGHTA and CDR2 is FQGNSA. The CDR3 totals 15 residues. Trimming shortened V by 4 bases and J by 8 bases, and 20 bases separated the two germline ends.

The chain uses TRBV6-5 and TRBJ2-1; 9 nucleotides align to TRBD1. This CDR3 comprises 14 residues. Germline assignment: CDR1 MNHEY and CDR2 SVGAGI. J lost 7 bases, V lost 6 bases, and 7 bases had no gene match. The CDR3 nucleotides are TGTGCCAGCAGACGGGACAGGGTGGCGAATGAGCAGTTCTTC. It translates to CASRRDRVANEQFF.

The chain carries TRBV29-1 and TRBJ1-1, with a tentative D call TRBD1 (5 bases). The CDR3 consists of 13 residues. Germline loops: CDR1 SQVTM, CDR2 ANQGSEA. Trimming left V 6 bases short and J 2 bases short, with 13 bases between. The CDR3 here is CSVAGLINTEAFF. The CDR3 DNA sequence: TGCAGCGTCGCGGGACTGATTAACACTGAAGCTTTCTTT.

This clone has only a few counts. The CDR3 DNA reads as TGTGCCAGCAGCCCCAGGACAGGGGGTATCACTGAAGCTTTCTTT. It translates to CASSPRTGGITEAFF. The chain combines TRBV9 with TRBJ1-1; 10 nucleotides match TRBD1. Germline CDR1 and CDR2: SGDLS and YYNGEE. The length of the CDR3 is 15 residues. V lost 4 bases and J lost 4; bases outside the gene matches: 7.

This clone was counted a few times. DNA of the CDR3: TGTGCCAGCAGTCGAGCCCCCTACGAGCAGTACTTC. This codes for CASSRAPYEQYF. This chain joins TRBV28 and TRBJ2-7; no definite D call. Trimming took off 5 bases at V and 2 bases at J, with 7 bases between the two ends. The CDR3 spans 12 residues. CDR1 and CDR2 from the germline V gene are MDHEN and SYDVKM.